These 17 T cell receptor beta chains were all obtained from the same sample, sequenced in a study of T cell responses to AZD1222 COVID-19 vaccine. Only in-frame clones appear in the TCRdb table, and some are missing; sequencing was by immunoSEQ multiplex PCR. Of 65,000 to 75,000 clones in the sample, 80% to 90% were seen once. The source material was peripheral blood, sampled on day 0 of AZD1222 vaccination. The receptors here all came from an adult in good health.

J is TRBJ2-7 and V is TRBV29-1; D may correspond to TRBD1 or TRBD2 (5 bases each). V lost 6 bases and J lost 3, with 12 bases in between. CDR1 and CDR2 from the germline V gene are SQVTM and ANQGSEA. This CDR3 comprises 12 residues. The CDR3 DNA follows: TGCAGCGTGGGGACGCCGGGCTACGAGCAGTACTTC. It translates to CSVGTPGYEQYF.

This clone appeared a single time. This sequence joins TRBV27 and TRBJ1-4; TRBD1 might be the D (5 bases). The CDR3 length is 16 residues. V lost 5 bases and J lost 3, with 16 bases in between. Germline V lookup: CDR1 MNHEY, CDR2 SMNVEV (reference sequence). CDR3 sequence: CASSLNPGPSNEKLFF. The DNA for the CDR3 is TGTGCCAGCAGTCTGAACCCGGGACCTTCTAATGAAAAACTGTTTTTT.

The chain employs TRBV11-2 and TRBJ2-5, with 8 bases aligning to TRBD1. This CDR3 contains 19 residues. Germline lookup yields CDR1 SGHAT and CDR2 FQNNGV. Trimming removed 4 bases from V and 3 bases from J; junction bases left unmatched: 19. The DNA for the CDR3 is TGTGCCAGCAGCTCCCCCTTCAGCCAGGGGGCTAAAGTCAAAGAGACCCAGTACTTC. It encodes CASSSPFSQGAKVKETQYF.

This chain links TRBV11-2 with TRBJ2-1; no firm D call. Trimming cost V 5 bases and J 0 bases, with 17 bases left between them. The CDR3 consists of 17 residues. Germline CDR1 is SGHAT and CDR2 is FQNNGV. The CDR3 DNA reads as TGTGCCAGCAGCCCCACGGCAGGCGTTAGCTCCTACAATGAGCAGTTCTTC. Encoded protein: CASSPTAGVSSYNEQFF.

The rearrangement joins TRBV4-2 to TRBJ1-5; 7 positions match TRBD1. Losses at the gene ends were 1 base for V and 2 bases for J; bases not matched to a gene: 8. The CDR3 extends over 17 amino acids. Per germline, CDR1 LGHNA and CDR2 YNFKEQ. CDR3 DNA sequence: TGTGCCAGCAGCCAAGGAGACAGGGTCGGGGGCAATCAGCCCCAGCATTTT. This encodes CASSQGDRVGGNQPQHF.

The V gene is TRBV7-2, the J gene TRBJ2-7; D gene uncertain. The V end lost 1 base, the J end lost 6 bases, and 7 bases lay between the germline ends. Per the germline V gene, CDR1 is SGHTA and CDR2 is FQGNSA. The CDR3 loop spans 12 amino acids. CDR3 nucleotide sequence: TGTGCCAGCAGCTTAGGCCCCCTCGAGCAGTACTTC. Its protein is CASSLGPLEQYF.

This clone came up a few times. This chain connects TRBV5-4 to TRBJ1-6; D might be TRBD1 (6 bases). The length of the CDR3 is 17 residues. Germline V lookup: CDR1 SGHNT, CDR2 YYREEE (reference sequence). Deletions cut 3 bases from V and 7 bases from J, with 20 bases between. DNA of the CDR3: TGTGCCAGCAGCTCGGCAGGGGTTCCCGTTGAAAATTCACCCCTCCACTTT. Encoded protein: CASSSAGVPVENSPLHF.

The chain recombines TRBV18 with TRBJ2-1, with TRBD1 matching over 10 bases. The CDR3 runs 17 residues. Germline trimming cut 4 bases from V and 0 bases from J; bases unmatched to any gene: 6. Germline V gene data show CDR1 as KGHSH and CDR2 as LQKENI. CDR3 sequence (DNA): TGTGCCAGCTCACTCCCGGGACAGGGGAACTCCTACAATGAGCAGTTCTTC. Its protein is CASSLPGQGNSYNEQFF.

The chain couples TRBV30 to TRBJ1-3; D remains ambiguous. The germline V and J ends were trimmed by 2 bases and 4 bases, with 9 bases remaining between them. The CDR3 sequence is 13 residues long. Germline CDR1 reads GTSNPN; CDR2 reads SVGIG (reference sequence). The CDR3 DNA is TGTGCCTGGAGTCACAAAAACGGAAACACCATATATTTT. This gives the protein CAWSHKNGNTIYF.

The chain combines TRBV6-6 with TRBJ2-7; D gene uncertain. The CDR3 runs to 14 residues. Germline CDR1 reads MNHNY; CDR2 reads SVGAGI (reference sequence). V was pared by 2 bases and J by 7 bases, with 15 bases between. CDR3: CASSYADTLREQYF. The CDR3 region has the DNA TGTGCCAGCAGTTACGCCGACACCCTCCGGGAGCAGTACTTC.

This chain links TRBV7-2 with TRBJ1-4, with 7 bases lining up with TRBD1. Germline CDR1 and CDR2: SGHTA and FQGNSA. The CDR3 covers 15 residues. With V trimmed by 1 base and J by 4 bases, 3 bases remained unmatched. CDR3 DNA sequence: TGTGCCAGCAGCTTAGACAGGGGACATAATGAAAAACTGTTTTTT. Amino acid sequence: CASSLDRGHNEKLFF. Supplemented by reference TRBV7-2 and TRBJ1-4, the full variable domain reads GAGVSQSPSNKVTEKGKDVELRCDPISGHTALYWYRQSLGQGLEFLIYFQGNSAPDKSGLPSDRFSAERTGGSVSTLTIQRTQQEDSAVYLCASSLDRGHNEKLFFGSGTQLSVL.

The chain carries TRBV20-1 and TRBJ1-4; 7 nucleotides agree with TRBD1. Germline V lookup: CDR1 DFQATT, CDR2 SNEGSKA (reference sequence). The CDR3 is 15 amino acids. The ends lost 3 bases at V and 0 bases at J; junction bases unmatched: 4. The CDR3: CSASGTEATNEKLFF. Written as DNA, the CDR3 is TGCAGTGCTAGTGGGACAGAGGCAACTAATGAAAAACTGTTTTTT.

The CDR3 DNA sequence: TGTGCCAGCAGCGTAGGTGGGTTCCCAGATACGCAGTATTTT. Translating gives CASSVGGFPDTQYF. V is TRBV9 and J is TRBJ2-3; no firm D call. The V gene lost 0 bases and the J gene lost 4 bases, with 9 bases spanning the gap. This CDR3 region has 14 residues. The V gene's germline CDR1 is SGDLS and CDR2 YYNGEE.

The CDR3 DNA follows: TGCAGCGTACCTGCCCGGACAGGGGGCGCGAACGGGGAGCTGTTTTTT. Protein sequence: CSVPARTGGANGELFF. The J gene is TRBJ2-2, the V gene TRBV29-1; 11 bases line up with TRBD1. Trimming at V came to 6 bases and at J to 7 bases, leaving 13 bases not matched to a gene. Germline V CDR1 and CDR2: SQVTM, ANQGSEA. CDR3 length equals 16 residues.

The chain employs TRBV28 and TRBJ1-3; D remains ambiguous. Trimming cost V 10 bases and J 2 bases, with 9 bases left between them. Germline CDR1 reads MDHEN; CDR2 reads SYDVKM. This CDR3 region has 12 residues. CDR3 sequence: CATGETGNTIYF. The CDR3 bases are TGTGCCACCGGGGAAACTGGAAACACCATATATTTT. The variable domain in full, completed from reference TRBV28 and TRBJ1-3, reads DVKVTQSSRYLVKRTGEKVFLECVQDMDHENMFWYRQDPGLGLRLIYFSYDVKMKEKGDIPEGYSVSREKKERFSLILESASTNQTSMYLCATGETGNTIYFGEGSWLTVV.

This sequence joins TRBV28 and TRBJ2-3; 8 bases are shared with TRBD2. CDR3 length: 13 amino acids. The trim removed 5 bases at V and 3 bases at J, leaving 1 base unmatched. The germline gives CDR1 MDHEN, CDR2 SYDVKM. In nucleotides, the CDR3 is TGTGCCAGCAGTCCGGGGGGGACAGATACGCAGTATTTT. Translation: CASSPGGTDTQYF.

The V and J genes are TRBV6-4 and TRBJ2-3; TRBD2 aligns across 10 bases. Germline CDR1 and CDR2: MRHNA and SNTAGT. The CDR3 is made up of 15 amino acids. After removal of 5 bases from V and 6 bases from J, the junction contained 8 bases not matched to a gene. The CDR3 is CASSTGSGGQDTQYF. CDR3 bases: TGTGCCAGCAGTACCGGTAGCGGGGGGCAGGATACGCAGTATTTT.